The TCR beta chain described here comes from a study of neoadjuvant anti-PD-1 for oral cavity cancer. Notes on the study in general: Greater tumor shrinkage accompanied bigger post-treatment sizes of preexisting clones. Pretreatment Treg/Th17 ratio correlated inversely with post-treatment tumor clonality.

Regarding time point: after neoadjuvant nivolumab, at surgical resection. Losses at the gene ends were 2 bases for V and 4 bases for J; bases not matched to a gene: 5. CDR3 length equals 16 residues. From germline, CDR1 is SEHNR and CDR2 FQNEAQ (reference sequence). To note about this clone: Its antigen is unknown.

Most tumor samples had about 4.8 ug input DNA in two replicates. Produced via immunoSEQ multiplex PCR; TCRdb's table is partial and in-frame only. The repertoire holds some 40,000 clones, with around 40% as singletons. Here the sequenced sample was tumor tissue, taken after nivolumab (anti-PD-1) treatment. This TCR derives from a person aged 40-85 years with oral cavity squamous cell carcinoma. The chain employs TRBV7-9 and TRBJ2-2; 9 bases fit TRBD1. Here the CDR3 reads CASSLPGQGFTGELFF. The CDR3 nucleotides read TGTGCCAGCAGCTTACCGGGACAGGGATTCACCGGGGAGCTGTTTTTT. Variable domain in full (rest from reference TRBV7-9 and TRBJ2-2): DTGVSQNPRHKITKRGQNVTFRCDPISEHNRLYWYRQTLGQGPEFLTYFQNEAQLEKSRLLSDRFSAERPKGSFSTLEIQRTEQGDSAMYLCASSLPGQGFTGELFFGEGSRLTVL.